This T cell receptor beta chain was sequenced during a study of T-cell memory formation after mild COVID-19. Study-level background: TCR clusters were mostly confined to one donor each. Overall study findings and caveats: Cross-reactive memory apparently joined, as some responding clones appeared in pre-infection memory.

The CDR3 contains 14 residues. The V end was cut by 0 bases, the J end by 5 bases, with 9 bases between. CDR1 is SGHRS and CDR2 is YFSETQ in the germline V gene. This clonotype occurred a few times. Its antigen is not identified. Each CDR3 protein gets one entry after TCRdb re-called the 5' RACE reads with MiXCR. The table includes approximately 400,000 distinct CDR3 sequences, 20% to 25% detected once. V is TRBV5-1 and J is TRBJ1-5; D not resolved. The origin of this receptor is an adult woman who had mild COVID-19 (a few samples of this study predate the infection). Cell type and time point are not known. Sequenced input: PBMCs or a T cell subset sorted from them (not recorded which). The CDR3 spells CASSLGQIYQPQHF. CDR3 bases: TGCGCCAGCAGCTTGGGGCAGATTTATCAGCCCCAGCATTTT.